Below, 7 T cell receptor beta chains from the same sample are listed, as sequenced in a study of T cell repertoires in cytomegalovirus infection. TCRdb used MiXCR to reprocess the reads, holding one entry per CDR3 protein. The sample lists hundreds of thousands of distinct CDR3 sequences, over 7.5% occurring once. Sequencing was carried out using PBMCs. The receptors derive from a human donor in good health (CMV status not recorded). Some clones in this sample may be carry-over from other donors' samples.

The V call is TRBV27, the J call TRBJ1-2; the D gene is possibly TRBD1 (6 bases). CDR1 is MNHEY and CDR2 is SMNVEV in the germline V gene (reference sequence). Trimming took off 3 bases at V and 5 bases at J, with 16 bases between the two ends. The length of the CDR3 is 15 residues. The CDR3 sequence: CASSLGTPSHYGYTF. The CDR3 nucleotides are TGTGCCAGCAGTTTGGGGACACCGTCTCATTATGGCTACACCTTC.

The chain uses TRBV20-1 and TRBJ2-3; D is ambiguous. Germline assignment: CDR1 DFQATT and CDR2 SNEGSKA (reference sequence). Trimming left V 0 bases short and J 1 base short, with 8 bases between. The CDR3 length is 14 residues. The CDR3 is CSARDLTRTDTQYF. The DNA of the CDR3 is TGCAGTGCTAGAGATCTCACCCGCACAGATACGCAGTATTTT.

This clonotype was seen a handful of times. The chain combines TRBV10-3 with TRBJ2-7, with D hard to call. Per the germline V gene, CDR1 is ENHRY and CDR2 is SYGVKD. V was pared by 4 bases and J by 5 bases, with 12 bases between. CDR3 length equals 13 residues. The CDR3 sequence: CAISGSESNEQYF. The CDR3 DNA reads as TGTGCCATCAGTGGGTCGGAGAGTAACGAGCAGTACTTC.

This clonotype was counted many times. Here the CDR3 DNA reads TGTGCCAGCAGCTTATCCGCGGCTTTCTTT. Translation: CASSLSAAFF. The chain couples TRBV7-2 to TRBJ1-1; no firm D call. CDR1 is SGHTA and CDR2 is FQGNSA in the germline V gene. V was cut by 2 bases and J by 11 bases, with 6 bases left in between. The length of the CDR3 is 10 residues.

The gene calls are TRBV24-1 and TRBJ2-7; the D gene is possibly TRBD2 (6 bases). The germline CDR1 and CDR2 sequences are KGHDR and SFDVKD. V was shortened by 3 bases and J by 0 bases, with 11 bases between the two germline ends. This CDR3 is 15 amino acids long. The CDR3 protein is CATSDRYGSSYEQYF. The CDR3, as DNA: TGTGCCACCAGTGATAGGTACGGGAGCTCCTACGAGCAGTACTTC.

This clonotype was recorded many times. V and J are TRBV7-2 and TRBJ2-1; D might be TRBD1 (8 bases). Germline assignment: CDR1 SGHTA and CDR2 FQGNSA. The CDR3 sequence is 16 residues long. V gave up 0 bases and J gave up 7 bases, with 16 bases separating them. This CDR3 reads CASSLAKGQGGNEQFF. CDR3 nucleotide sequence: TGTGCCAGCAGCTTAGCAAAAGGACAGGGAGGGAATGAGCAGTTCTTC. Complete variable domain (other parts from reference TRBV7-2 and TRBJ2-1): GAGVSQSPSNKVTEKGKDVELRCDPISGHTALYWYRQSLGQGLEFLIYFQGNSAPDKSGLPSDRFSAERTGGSVSTLTIQRTQQEDSAVYLCASSLAKGQGGNEQFFGPGTRLTVL.

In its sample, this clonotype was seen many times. As DNA, the CDR3 is TGTGCCAGCAGCCGGAGCGGGGGGGTTAACACCGGGGAGCTGTTTTTT. As protein: CASSRSGGVNTGELFF. The chain links TRBV7-2 to TRBJ2-2, with 10 bases lining up with TRBD2. V lost 5 bases to trimming and J lost 2 bases; unmatched junction nucleotides: 5. The CDR3 length is 16 residues. Looked up from germline, CDR1 is SGHTA and CDR2 is FQGNSA.